One and the same sample provided the 11 T cell receptor beta chains below, sequenced in a study of blood T cells in healthy people across ages. PCR was performed a second time for roughly 7 to 12 cycles using a sample-barcoded 5' primer and a J-beta primer mix. TCRdb reprocessed the 5' RACE reads with MiXCR, giving one entry per CDR3 protein. The sample consists of hundreds of thousands of distinct CDR3 sequences, around 45% of them appearing once. Sequenced input: blood. The receptors here all came from an elderly man in good health.

On this clonotype itself: One junction end disagrees with the germline gene, perhaps due to a read error. The gene calls are TRBV12-3 or TRBV12-4 and TRBJ2-7, with 9 positions matching TRBD2. CDR3 length equals 15 residues. The CDR3 is CAGSRNAGGGYEQYF. For the CDR3, the DNA is TGTGCCGGCAGTCGAAACGCGGGAGGGGGGTACGAGCAGTACTTC.

V usage is TRBV11-2 and J usage is TRBJ2-3, with TRBD2 matching over 7 bases. CDR3 size: 16 residues. Germline V gene sequence: CDR1 SGHAT, CDR2 FQNNGV. V lost 6 bases to trimming and J lost 0 bases; unmatched junction nucleotides: 9. CDR3 in amino acids: CASSRRGGISTDTQYF. The CDR3 nucleotides read TGTGCCAGCAGTCGTCGGGGAGGGATTAGCACAGATACGCAGTATTTT.

For this clonotype: This may be a read error, as it is one base from a much larger clone. The genes are TRBV29-1 and TRBJ2-1; D might be TRBD1 or TRBD2, each matching 5 bases. The V gene's germline CDR1 is SQVTM and CDR2 ANQGSEA. The CDR3 contains 12 residues. V was trimmed by 3 bases and J by 10 bases, leaving 13 bases between them. The DNA for the CDR3 is TGCAGCGTTGAGGGAAATCGGGACGAGCAGTTCTTC. It yields the protein CSVEGNRDEQFF.

This clonotype showed up just a few times. J is TRBJ2-1 and V is TRBV18; TRBD2 matches at 7 bases. With 3 bases clipped from V and 4 bases from J, the junction kept 15 bases outside the gene matches. The CDR3 has 18 amino acids. Germline lookup yields CDR1 KGHSH and CDR2 LQKENI. CDR3 loop: CASSPSGTTPFPYNEQFF. CDR3 nucleotides: TGTGCCAGCTCACCGTCCGGGACTACCCCGTTTCCGTACAATGAGCAGTTCTTC.

The V call is TRBV20-1, the J call TRBJ2-4; D unclear. This CDR3 has 17 residues. Per germline, CDR1 DFQATT and CDR2 SNEGSKA (reference sequence). Trimming removed 0 bases at V and 0 bases at J, with 15 bases between. CDR3 loop: CSARELSVTLAKNIQYF. DNA for the CDR3: TGCAGTGCTAGAGAACTGAGTGTAACACTAGCCAAAAACATTCAGTACTTC.

This clonotype appeared a few times. The J gene is TRBJ2-1, the V gene TRBV5-1, with a tentative D call TRBD2 (5 bases). V dropped 4 bases and J dropped 0 bases, with 11 bases sitting between them. Germline V gene lookup returns CDR1 SGHRS and CDR2 YFSETQ. The CDR3 consists of 15 residues. CDR3 loop: CASSTGLGSYNEQFF. CDR3 sequence (DNA): TGCGCCAGCAGCACCGGACTTGGCTCCTACAATGAGCAGTTCTTC.

This clonotype was detected a few times. The chain couples TRBV6-6 to TRBJ1-4, with a weak D call TRBD1 (5 bases). Germline CDR1 reads MNHNY; CDR2 reads SVGAGI (reference sequence). This CDR3 is built from 16 residues. Trimming shortened V by 2 bases and J by 8 bases, and 18 bases separated the two germline ends. CDR3: CASSYPRGRVEEKLFF. CDR3 nucleotides: TGTGCCAGCAGTTACCCCCGGGGGAGGGTTGAGGAAAAACTGTTTTTT.

The chain combines TRBV28 with TRBJ2-5; possibly TRBD1 for D (6 bases). Trimming cost V 5 bases and J 4 bases, with 14 bases left between them. The CDR3 is made up of 14 amino acids. Germline CDR1 MDHEN, CDR2 SYDVKM. The CDR3 protein is CASSVTGWGETQYF. CDR3 sequence (DNA): TGTGCCAGCAGTGTAACAGGGTGGGGAGAGACCCAGTACTTC.

J is TRBJ2-4 and V is TRBV29-1, with 8 bases matching TRBD1. The CDR3 covers 13 residues. After removal of 4 bases from V and 3 bases from J, the junction contained 2 bases not matched to a gene. The germline gives CDR1 SQVTM, CDR2 ANQGSEA. The CDR3 sequence: CSVVGQGKNIQYF. CDR3 coding DNA: TGCAGCGTTGTAGGACAGGGCAAAAACATTCAGTACTTC.

In this sample, this clonotype turned up many times. The chain links TRBV29-1 to TRBJ2-3, with D perhaps TRBD2 (7 bases). This CDR3 is 14 amino acids long. Germline assignment: CDR1 SQVTM and CDR2 ANQGSEA. The V and J ends lost 0 bases and 4 bases respectively, with 11 bases between them. Here the CDR3 DNA reads TGCAGCGTTGAAGAGCGGGGGCGCCCAGATACGCAGTATTTT. Protein sequence: CSVEERGRPDTQYF.

The chain links TRBV4-3 to TRBJ1-5; D may be TRBD1 (5 bases). The germline V and J ends were trimmed by 0 bases and 10 bases, with 19 bases remaining between them. CDR3 length: 16 residues. Germline CDR1 reads LGHNA; CDR2 reads YSLEER. This CDR3 is CASSQDRGDGYSPQHF. CDR3 nucleotides: TGCGCCAGCAGCCAAGATCGGGGGGACGGGTATAGTCCCCAGCATTTT.